The 5 T cell receptor beta chains presented below share a single source sample, sequenced in a study of T-cell reconstitution after alpha-beta-depleted transplantation in children. As it was prepared, the TCRbeta library received unique molecular identifiers. TCRdb re-derived calls from the PCR reads in MiXCR, one entry per CDR3 protein. Seen here are 200,000 to 300,000 distinct CDR3 sequences, around 12% observed once, and the top ten hold about 2.6%. This material consisted of PBMCs from the stem cell graft donor, taken from the stem cell graft. These TCRs come from a human donor who donated a stem cell graft to a child with acute lymphoblastic leukemia.

The chain couples TRBV7-8 to TRBJ2-7, with a weak D call TRBD2 (6 bases). This CDR3 comprises 13 residues. Germline lookup yields CDR1 SGHVS and CDR2 FQNEAQ. The V end lost 0 bases, the J end lost 6 bases, and 9 bases lay between the germline ends. This CDR3 is CASSLARGSEQYF. The CDR3 DNA reads TGTGCCAGCAGCTTAGCGCGGGGTAGCGAGCAGTACTTC.

There are many counts of this clonotype. The CDR3 spells CSARRDGDTQYF. The CDR3 DNA reads as TGCAGTGCTCGCCGAGACGGGGATACGCAGTATTTT. The J gene is TRBJ2-3, the V gene TRBV20-1; D is unresolved. The V end lost 5 bases, the J end lost 6 bases, and 12 bases lay between the germline ends. Germline CDR1 DFQATT, CDR2 SNEGSKA (reference sequence). The CDR3 runs to 12 residues.

V and J are TRBV5-1 and TRBJ2-7, with TRBD1 matching 7 bases. Trimming removed 2 bases from V and 2 bases from J; junction bases left unmatched: 4. CDR3 length equals 14 residues. CDR1 and CDR2 from the germline V gene are SGHRS and YFSETQ. DNA for the CDR3: TGCGCCAGCAGCTTAGGGGACAGTACCTACGAGCAGTACTTC. Residues: CASSLGDSTYEQYF.

This clonotype was seen many times. The rearrangement uses TRBV18 and TRBJ2-5; perhaps TRBD1 as D (5 bases). Trimming took 0 bases from V and 5 from J, leaving 10 bases between them. This CDR3 spans 14 amino acids. CDR1 is KGHSH, CDR2 LQKENI, per germline. The CDR3 region has the DNA TGTGCCAGCTCACCACCGGGAAACAGGGAGACCCAGTACTTC. Its protein is CASSPPGNRETQYF.

This clonotype was observed at least ten times. The CDR3, as DNA: TGTGCCAGCGGGGAAAGGGCGGATTCACCCCTCCACTTT. This translates into CASGERADSPLHF. The chain is built from TRBV30 and TRBJ1-6; D gene unclear. This CDR3 has 13 residues. With 8 bases removed from V and 8 bases from J, the gap between germline ends came to 16 bases. Germline values: CDR1 GTSNPN, CDR2 SVGIG (reference sequence).